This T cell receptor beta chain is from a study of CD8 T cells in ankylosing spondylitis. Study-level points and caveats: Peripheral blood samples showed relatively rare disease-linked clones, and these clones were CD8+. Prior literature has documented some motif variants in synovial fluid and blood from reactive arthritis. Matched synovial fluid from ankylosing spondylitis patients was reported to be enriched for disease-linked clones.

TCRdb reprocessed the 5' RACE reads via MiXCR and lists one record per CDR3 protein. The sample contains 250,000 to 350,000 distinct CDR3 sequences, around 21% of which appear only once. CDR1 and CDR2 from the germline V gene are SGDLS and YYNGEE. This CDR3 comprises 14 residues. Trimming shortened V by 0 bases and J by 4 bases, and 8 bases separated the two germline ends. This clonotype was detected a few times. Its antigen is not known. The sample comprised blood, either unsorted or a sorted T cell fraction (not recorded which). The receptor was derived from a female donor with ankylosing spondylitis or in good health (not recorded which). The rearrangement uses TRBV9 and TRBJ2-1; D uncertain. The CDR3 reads CASSVGVTYNEQFF. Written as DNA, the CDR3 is TGTGCCAGCAGCGTAGGAGTTACGTACAATGAGCAGTTCTTC.